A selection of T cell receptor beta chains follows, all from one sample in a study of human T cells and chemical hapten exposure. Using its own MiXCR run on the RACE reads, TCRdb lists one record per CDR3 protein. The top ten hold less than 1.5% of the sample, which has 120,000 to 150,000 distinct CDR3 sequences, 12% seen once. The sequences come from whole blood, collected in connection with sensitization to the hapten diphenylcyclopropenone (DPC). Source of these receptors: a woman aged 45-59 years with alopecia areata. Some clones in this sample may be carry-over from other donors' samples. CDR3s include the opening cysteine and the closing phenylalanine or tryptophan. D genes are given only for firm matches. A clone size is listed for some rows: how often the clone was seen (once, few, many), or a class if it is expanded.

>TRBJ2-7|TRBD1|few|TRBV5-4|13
TGTGCCAGCAGCCGACAGGGGCGAAGTGAGCAGTACTTC
CASSRQGRSEQYF
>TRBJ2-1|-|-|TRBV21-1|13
TGTGCCAGCAGCAAAGGGACTGGGGATGGTCAGTTCTTC
CASSKGTGDGQFF
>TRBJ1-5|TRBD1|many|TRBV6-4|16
TGTGCCAGCAGCCCGGGGACAGCTTTTAGCAATCAGCCCCAGCATTTT
CASSPGTAFSNQPQHF
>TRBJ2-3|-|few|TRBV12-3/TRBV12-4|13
TGTGCCAGCAGTGAGGACCCGCCAGATACGCAGTATTTT
CASSEDPPDTQYF
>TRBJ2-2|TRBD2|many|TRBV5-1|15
TGCGCCAGCAGCTTGACTAGCGGGAGAACCGGGGAGCTGTTTTTT
CASSLTSGRTGELFF
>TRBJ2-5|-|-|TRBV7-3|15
TGTGCCAGCAGCTTAGACGGGCGGGGTCAAGAGACCCAGTACTTC
CASSLDGRGQETQYF
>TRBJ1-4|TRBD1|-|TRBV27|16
TGTGCCAGCAGCCGGGACAGATTAGCAACTAATGAAAAACTGTTTTTT
CASSRDRLATNEKLFF
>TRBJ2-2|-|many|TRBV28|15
TGTGCCAGCAGCGGGGGACGGCCGAACACCGGGGAGCTGTTTTTT
CASSGGRPNTGELFF
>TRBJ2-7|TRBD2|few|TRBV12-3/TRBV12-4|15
TGTGCCAGCAAAGTAACTAGCGGGAGGACCCACGAGCAGTACTTC
CASKVTSGRTHEQYF
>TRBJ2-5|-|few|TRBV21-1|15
TGTGCCATTCCTCCCGGGACAGGGGGCGCCGAGACCCAGTACTTC
CAIPPGTGGAETQYF
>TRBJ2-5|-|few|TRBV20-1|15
TGCAGTGCTAGAGGGAGGGTGGGGAACCAAGAGACCCAGTACTTC
CSARGRVGNQETQYF
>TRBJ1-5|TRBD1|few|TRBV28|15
TGTGCCAGCAACACCGGGACAGGGGCAGATCAGCCCCAGCATTTT
CASNTGTGADQPQHF
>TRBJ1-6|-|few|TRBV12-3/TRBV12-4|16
TGTGCCAGCAGCACAGGGTTCGCTTCCTATAATTCACCCCTCCACTTT
CASSTGFASYNSPLHF
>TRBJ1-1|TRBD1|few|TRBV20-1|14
TGCAGTGCTAGGGACAGGGGGTCGGACACTGAAGCTTTCTTT
CSARDRGSDTEAFF
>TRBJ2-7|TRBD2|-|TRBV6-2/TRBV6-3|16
TGTGCCAGCAGTTACTCCAGGCGAACTAGCGGCTACGAGCAGTACTTC
CASSYSRRTSGYEQYF
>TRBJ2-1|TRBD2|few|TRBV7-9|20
TGTGCCAGCAGCCACCTACCGGGACTAGCGGGAGGACCCTCCTACAATGAGCAGTTCTTC
CASSHLPGLAGGPSYNEQFF
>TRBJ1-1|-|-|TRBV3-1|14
TGTGCCAGCAGCCCTTCAAAGGGGCGAATGAAGGCTTTCTTT
CASSPSKGRMKAFF
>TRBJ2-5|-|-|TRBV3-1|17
TGTGCCAGCAGCCAAGAAAGTGGTAGCGTGGCTGGGGAGACCCAGTACTTC
CASSQESGSVAGETQYF
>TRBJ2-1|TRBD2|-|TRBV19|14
TGTGCCAGCAGGACTAGCGGGATCCCCAATGAGCAGTTCTTC
CASRTSGIPNEQFF
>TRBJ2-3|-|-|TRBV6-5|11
TGTGCCAGCAGGAGCCCCAATACGCAGTATTTT
CASRSPNTQYF
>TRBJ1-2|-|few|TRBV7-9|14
TGTGCCAGCAGCCCGTCGTTGGCTAACTATGGCTACACCTTC
CASSPSLANYGYTF
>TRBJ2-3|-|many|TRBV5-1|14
TGCGCCAGCAGCTTTGAGGGAGGAACAGATACGCAGTATTTT
CASSFEGGTDTQYF
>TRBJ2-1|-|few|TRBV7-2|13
TGTGCCAGCAGCCCTTCGTTCGTCAATGAGCAGTTCTTC
CASSPSFVNEQFF
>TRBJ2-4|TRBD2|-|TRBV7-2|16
TGTGCCAGCAGCCCGAGACTAGCGGGACCCAAAAACATTCAGTACTTC
CASSPRLAGPKNIQYF
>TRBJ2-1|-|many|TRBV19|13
TGTGCCAGTAGTATAAGACTATTCAATGAGCAGTTCTTC
CASSIRLFNEQFF
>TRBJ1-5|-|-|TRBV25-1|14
TGTGCCAGCAGTGAGCGGACAGTAAATCAGCCCCAGCATTTT
CASSERTVNQPQHF
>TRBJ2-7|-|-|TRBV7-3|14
TGTGCCAGCAGCCAGGACGCCCCCTTCGGTGAGCAGTACTTC
CASSQDAPFGEQYF